One and the same sample provided the 9 T cell receptor beta chains below, sequenced in a study of brain T cells in children with intractable seizures. Generated by immunoSEQ multiplex PCR, the TCRdb table keeps only in-frame clones and is missing some. The sample contains roughly 120,000 clones, 85% to 95% of which appear only once. This specimen was peripheral blood, taken at surgery. Receptors originate from a boy younger than two with hemimegalencephaly and intractable seizures.

The V call is TRBV2, the J call TRBJ2-7; D possibly corresponds to TRBD1 (6 bases). This CDR3 is 13 amino acids long. V lost 8 bases and J lost 5, with 16 bases in between. Per germline, CDR1 SNHLY and CDR2 FYNNEI. The CDR3 nucleotides read TGTGCCAGCCGGCTCGACACAGGGAACGAGCAGTACTTC. Translation gives CASRLDTGNEQYF.

The chain joins TRBV3-1 (or the pseudogene TRBV3-2) to TRBJ2-1; D is possibly TRBD2 (6 bases). The germline V and J ends were trimmed by 6 bases and 10 bases, with 10 bases remaining between them. Germline V gene lookup returns CDR1 LGHDT and CDR2 YNNKEL (reference sequence). The CDR3 is 11 residues long. This CDR3 reads CASSLTSEQFF. CDR3 DNA: TGTGCCAGCAGTCTTACTAGCGAGCAGTTCTTC.

This clone appeared a single time. The chain links TRBV6-2 or TRBV6-3 to TRBJ1-4; D is uncertain. There are 15 residues in the CDR3. Trimming removed 2 bases at V and 4 bases at J, with 11 bases between. CDR1 and CDR2 (germline): MNHEY, SVGEGT. This CDR3 is CASSYGQGNNEKLFF. The CDR3 DNA reads as TGTGCCAGCAGTTACGGTCAAGGGAATAATGAAAAACTGTTTTTT.

The chain uses TRBV2 and TRBJ1-4; unclear D gene. The CDR3 extends over 13 amino acids. The V gene lost 8 bases and the J gene lost 4 bases, with 11 bases spanning the gap. Germline loops: CDR1 SNHLY, CDR2 FYNNEI. The chain's CDR3 is CASLRTFNEKLFF. DNA of the CDR3: TGTGCCAGCCTCCGCACTTTTAATGAAAAACTGTTTTTT.

The V gene is TRBV12-3 or TRBV12-4, the J gene TRBJ2-5, with D maybe TRBD1 (6 bases). This CDR3 region has 12 residues. V lost 7 bases and J lost 5, with 11 bases in between. CDR3 DNA: TGTGCCAGCACAGGGGAAAGGGAGACCCAGTACTTC. Its protein product is CASTGERETQYF.

This chain connects TRBV6-1 to TRBJ1-6, with TRBD1 matching over 8 bases. CDR3 length: 15 residues. The V gene end was trimmed by 3 bases and the J gene end by 10 bases; junction bases not matched to a gene: 8. Germline-derived CDR1 and CDR2 are MNHNS and SASEGT. The CDR3 DNA reads TGTGCCAGCAGTGAGCCACCGGGACAGGCGTCACCCCTCCACTTT. Protein: CASSEPPGQASPLHF.

This clone was recorded once. The CDR3 DNA reads TGTGCCAGCAGCTTTCTAGCGGGGGCAGATACGCAGTATTTT. Protein sequence: CASSFLAGADTQYF. The V call is TRBV7-9, the J call TRBJ2-3; TRBD2 matches at 10 bases. Trimming cost V 3 bases and J 4 bases; bases outside gene matches: 1. Germline loops: CDR1 SEHNR, CDR2 FQNEAQ (reference sequence). The CDR3 is 14 amino acids.

The V and J genes are TRBV4-1 and TRBJ2-7; 10 bases fit TRBD1. The CDR3 is 14 amino acids. Germline CDR1 is MGHRA and CDR2 is YSYEKL. The ends lost 4 bases at V and 3 bases at J; junction bases unmatched: 3. The CDR3 loop is CASSPTGGLYEQYF. DNA for the CDR3: TGCGCCAGCAGCCCGACAGGGGGCCTCTACGAGCAGTACTTC.

The chain couples TRBV5-8 to TRBJ1-1, with no clear D. The CDR3 has 14 residues. Germline-derived CDR1 and CDR2 are SGHTS and YDEGEE. V lost 4 bases and J lost 5, with 15 bases in between. The CDR3 nucleotides are TGTGCCAGCAGCCCCAGGATCTGGAGAACTGAAGCTTTCTTT. Translation gives CASSPRIWRTEAFF.